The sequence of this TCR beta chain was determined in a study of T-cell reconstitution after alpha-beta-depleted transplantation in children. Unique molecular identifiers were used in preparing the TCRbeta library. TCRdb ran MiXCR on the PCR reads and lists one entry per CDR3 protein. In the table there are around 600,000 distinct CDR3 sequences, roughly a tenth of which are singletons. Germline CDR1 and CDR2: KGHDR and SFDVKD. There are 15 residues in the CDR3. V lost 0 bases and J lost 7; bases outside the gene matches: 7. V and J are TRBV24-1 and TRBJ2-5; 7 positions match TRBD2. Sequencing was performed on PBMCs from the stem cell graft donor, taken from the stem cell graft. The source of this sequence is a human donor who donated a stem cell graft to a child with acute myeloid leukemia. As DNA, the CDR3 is TGTGCCACCAGTGATTTGAGTGGCGGGAGAGGGACCCAGTACTTC. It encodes CATSDLSGGRGTQYF.